The 21 T cell receptor beta chains in this list originate from one sample, sequenced in a study of blood T cell repertoires in COVID-19. The protocol was immunoSEQ multiplex PCR, while the TCRdb copy is restricted to in-frame clones and leaves out a portion. This table has 250,000 to 300,000 clones, 88% appearing once. The material sequenced was peripheral blood. The receptors were sampled from a woman in her twenties or thirties with COVID-19, enrolled during active disease.

The chain combines TRBV10-2 with TRBJ2-7; 10 positions agree with TRBD2. CDR3 length equals 14 residues. Germline V gene data show CDR1 as WSHSY and CDR2 as SAAADI. The V gene end was trimmed by 6 bases and the J gene end by 2 bases; junction bases not matched to a gene: 4. The CDR3, as DNA: TGCGCCAGCAGGAGCGGGAGGGTAACCTACGAGCAGTACTTC. Amino acid sequence: CASRSGRVTYEQYF.

This clone was detected once. V usage is TRBV19 and J usage is TRBJ2-5, with D uncertain. Germline V gene sequence: CDR1 LNHDA, CDR2 SQIVND (reference sequence). V shed 6 bases and J shed 5 bases, with 7 bases lying between them. CDR3 length: 11 residues. CDR3 DNA sequence: TGTGCCAGTAGAGTCGGGGAGACCCAGTACTTC. This gives the protein CASRVGETQYF.

Notes on this clone: Relative to the germline gene, one junction end is altered; a read error may explain this. The chain links TRBV7-7 to TRBJ2-7; D remains unclear. The CDR3 totals 13 residues. The germline V gene encodes CDR1 SSHAT and CDR2 FNYEAQ (reference sequence). DNA for the CDR3: TGTGCTAGCAGCCCCGGTGAAACCCTCGAGCAGTACTTC. Translated, it gives CASSPGETLEQYF. Looking up the rest from reference TRBV7-7 and TRBJ2-7 gives the full variable domain: GAGVSQSPRYKVTKRGQDVTLRCDPISSHATLYWYQQALGQGPEFLTYFNYEAQPDKSGLPSDRFSAERPEGSISTLTIQRTEQRDSAMYRCASSPGETLEQYFGPGTRLTVT.

The chain joins TRBV19 to TRBJ2-7; TRBD1 matches 7 bases. Looked up from germline, CDR1 is LNHDA and CDR2 is SQIVND (reference sequence). The CDR3 runs 17 residues. V was pared by 3 bases and J by 0 bases, with 11 bases of the junction left unmatched. CDR3 sequence (DNA): TGTGCCAGTAGTATCACCTCGGGACAGAGTAGCTCCTACGAGCAGTACTTC. Its translation: CASSITSGQSSSYEQYF.

The chain couples TRBV6-5 to TRBJ2-7; a weak D match, TRBD2 (6 bases). V lost 5 bases and J lost 3, with 11 bases in between. CDR3 size: 13 residues. Germline V gene sequence: CDR1 MNHEY, CDR2 SVGAGI. The chain's CDR3 is CASSPRRGYEQYF. The CDR3 coding sequence is TGTGCCAGCAGTCCAAGGCGGGGCTACGAGCAGTACTTC.

This clone was detected a few times. This rearrangement joins TRBV28 to TRBJ1-1, with a tentative D call TRBD1 (6 bases). Deletions cut 3 bases from V and 2 bases from J, with 10 bases between. CDR1 and CDR2 (germline): MDHEN, SYDVKM. The CDR3 has 14 residues. CDR3 in DNA: TGTGCCAGCAGTTTGTGGACAGTCAACACTGAAGCTTTCTTT. The encoded protein is CASSLWTVNTEAFF.

This chain uses TRBV7-2 with TRBJ1-1; TRBD1 agrees at 7 bases. The CDR3 is 16 residues long. Germline V gives CDR1 SGHTA, CDR2 FQGNSA. V was pared by 5 bases and J by 0 bases, with 9 bases of the junction left unmatched. This chain's CDR3 is CASSPKGQFMNTEAFF. CDR3 DNA sequence: TGTGCCAGCAGCCCCAAGGGACAGTTCATGAACACTGAAGCTTTCTTT.

The chain has TRBV28 and TRBJ1-1; TRBD1 agrees at 11 bases. Unmatched junction bases numbered 7, after V lost 5 bases and J lost 5 bases. CDR3 size: 15 residues. In germline, CDR1 is MDHEN, CDR2 SYDVKM. CDR3 protein: CASSTPGTGGTEAFF. CDR3 nucleotide sequence: TGTGCCAGCAGTACCCCCGGGACAGGGGGGACTGAAGCTTTCTTT.

The chain couples TRBV9 to TRBJ2-1, with TRBD1 matching over 7 bases. CDR3 length: 15 residues. V shed 0 bases and J 3 bases; nucleotides not matched to a gene: 3. CDR1 and CDR2 (germline): SGDLS, YYNGEE. The CDR3 DNA reads as TGTGCCAGCAGCGTAGGACAGGGTCTCTACAATGAGCAGTTCTTC. This codes for CASSVGQGLYNEQFF.

J is TRBJ2-3 and V is TRBV2; TRBD1 aligns across 7 bases. The CDR3 loop spans 15 amino acids. Unmatched junction bases numbered 8, after V lost 3 bases and J lost 5 bases. Germline CDR1 is SNHLY and CDR2 is FYNNEI. In DNA, the CDR3 is TGTGCCAGCAGTGACTCGACAGGGTCGATAGATACGCAGTATTTT. Encoded protein: CASSDSTGSIDTQYF. Combining the CDR3 with reference TRBV2 and TRBJ2-3 gives the whole variable domain EPEVTQTPSHQVTQMGQEVILRCVPISNHLYFYWYRQILGQKVEFLVSFYNNEISEKSEIFDDQFSVERPDGSNFTLKIRSTKLEDSAMYFCASSDSTGSIDTQYFGPGTRLTVL.

The CDR3 bases are TGTGCCAGCTCACCAGGGGACAGGGGGAGCTCTGGAAACACCATATATTTT. It specifies CASSPGDRGSSGNTIYF. The chain employs TRBV18 and TRBJ1-3, with TRBD1 matching 11 bases. The V segment lost 2 bases and the J segment 0 bases; nucleotides outside the gene matches: 3. The CDR3 sequence is 17 residues long. CDR1 and CDR2 from the germline V gene are KGHSH and LQKENI.

This clone was counted a single time. The J gene is TRBJ1-2, the V gene TRBV2; D is possibly TRBD1 (6 bases). This CDR3 is built from 13 residues. Germline lookup yields CDR1 SNHLY and CDR2 FYNNEI. V was shortened by 6 bases and J by 5 bases, with 13 bases between the two germline ends. CDR3 loop: CASREDSLYGYTF. CDR3 DNA: TGTGCCAGCAGAGAGGACAGCTTATATGGCTACACCTTC.

The gene calls are TRBV29-1 and TRBJ1-2; D might be TRBD1 (6 bases). This CDR3 region has 13 residues. Germline assignment: CDR1 SQVTM and CDR2 ANQGSEA. V was clipped by 5 bases and J by 6 bases, with 16 bases between them. The CDR3: CSVRDGTHNGYTF. CDR3 bases: TGCAGCGTTAGAGACGGGACACATAATGGCTACACCTTC.

V usage is TRBV28 and J usage is TRBJ1-5; TRBD1 is a possible D gene (5 bases). CDR3 length: 15 amino acids. In germline, CDR1 is MDHEN, CDR2 SYDVKM. Trimming took off 1 base at V and 7 bases at J, with 14 bases between the two ends. CDR3 sequence reads: CASSLYGGRGQPQHF. CDR3 nucleotides: TGTGCCAGCAGTTTATATGGTGGGCGGGGGCAGCCCCAGCATTTT.

The CDR3 bases are TGTGCCAGCAGTCCGGACAGGAACTCCTATAATTCACCCCTCCACTTT. As protein: CASSPDRNSYNSPLHF. This rearrangement joins TRBV27 to TRBJ1-6; TRBD1 aligns across 7 bases. Germline V gene data show CDR1 as MNHEY and CDR2 as SMNVEV (reference sequence). The ends lost 5 bases at V and 0 bases at J; junction bases unmatched: 4. There are 16 residues in the CDR3.

The CDR3 loop reads CASSDRLNEQFF. The CDR3 DNA reads as TGCGCCAGCTCGGACAGGCTCAATGAGCAGTTCTTC. The rearrangement uses TRBV5-1 and TRBJ2-1; 7 bases are shared with TRBD1. Unmatched junction bases numbered 4, after V lost 7 bases and J lost 6 bases. Germline lookup yields CDR1 SGHRS and CDR2 YFSETQ. CDR3 size: 12 residues.

Regarding this clone: Additional DNA sequences in this sample encode the identical CDR3. The chain has TRBV3-1 (or the pseudogene TRBV3-2) and TRBJ1-2, with TRBD1 matching over 7 bases. The CDR3 sequence is 14 residues long. Per the germline V gene, CDR1 is LGHDT and CDR2 is YNNKEL (reference sequence). The ends lost 4 bases at V and 7 bases at J; junction bases unmatched: 9. The CDR3 sequence is CASSPVGQIVGYTF. The CDR3 coding sequence is TGTGCCAGCAGCCCAGTGGGACAGATTGTTGGCTACACCTTC.

The chain uses TRBV3-1 (or the pseudogene TRBV3-2) and TRBJ2-5; D is perhaps TRBD1 (5 bases). The CDR3 consists of 15 residues. From germline, CDR1 is LGHDT and CDR2 YNNKEL (reference sequence). V shed 0 bases and J shed 1 base, with 9 bases lying between them. CDR3: CASSQDWGSQETQYF. The CDR3 region has the DNA TGTGCCAGCAGCCAAGATTGGGGCAGCCAAGAGACCCAGTACTTC.

The chain has TRBV5-4 and TRBJ2-7; 13 bases match TRBD2. Germline V lookup: CDR1 SGHNT, CDR2 YYREEE (reference sequence). The V gene end was trimmed by 5 bases and the J gene end by 4 bases; junction bases not matched to a gene: 3. The CDR3 is made up of 14 amino acids. The CDR3 DNA sequence: TGTGCCAGCAGACTAGCGGGAGGGCCGTACGAGCAGTACTTC. It specifies CASRLAGGPYEQYF.

The chain is built from TRBV24-1 and TRBJ2-1; D is unclear. The V end was cut by 0 bases, the J end by 8 bases, with 7 bases between. Germline V gene data show CDR1 as KGHDR and CDR2 as SFDVKD. The CDR3 has 13 amino acids. This chain's CDR3 is CATSDLSSYEQFF. The CDR3 nucleotides are TGTGCCACCAGTGATTTGTCTTCGTATGAGCAGTTCTTC.

The CDR3 protein is CASTKRVGLLQNEQFF. For the CDR3, the DNA is TGTGCCAGCACCAAGAGGGTGGGTCTCCTGCAAAATGAGCAGTTCTTC. The rearrangement uses TRBV2 and TRBJ2-1, with D possibly being TRBD2 (5 bases). Germline CDR1 SNHLY, CDR2 FYNNEI. The CDR3 extends over 16 amino acids. Trimming stripped 7 bases from V and 7 bases from J, with 23 bases between.